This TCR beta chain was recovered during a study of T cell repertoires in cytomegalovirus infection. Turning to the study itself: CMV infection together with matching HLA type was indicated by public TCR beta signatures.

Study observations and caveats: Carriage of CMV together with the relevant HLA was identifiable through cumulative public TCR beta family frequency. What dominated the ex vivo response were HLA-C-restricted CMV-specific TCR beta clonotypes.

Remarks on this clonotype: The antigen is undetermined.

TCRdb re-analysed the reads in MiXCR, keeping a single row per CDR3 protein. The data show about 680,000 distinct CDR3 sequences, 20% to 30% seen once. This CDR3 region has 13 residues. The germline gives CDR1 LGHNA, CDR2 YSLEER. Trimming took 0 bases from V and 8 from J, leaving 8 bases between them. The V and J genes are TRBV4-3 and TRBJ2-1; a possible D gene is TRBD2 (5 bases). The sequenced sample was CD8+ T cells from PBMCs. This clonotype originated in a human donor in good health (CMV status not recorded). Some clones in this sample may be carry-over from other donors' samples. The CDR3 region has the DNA TGCGCCAGCAGCCAAGAATTCGGGGATGAGCAGTTCTTC. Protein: CASSQEFGDEQFF.